A selection of T cell receptor beta chains follows, all from one sample in a study of T cells in narcolepsy. TCRdb's copy holds only in-frame clones and misses some; the assay was immunoSEQ multiplex PCR. Among about 40,000 clones listed, around 88% were seen once. Material: CD45RA- memory CD4+ T cells from PBMCs. The receptors were sampled from a human donor with narcolepsy. Each CDR3 is given with its conserved first and last residue. A D gene is named only where the DNA matches it firmly. A row's size may be missing; if present it is once, few, many or a size class.

TRBV11-3	-	TRBJ1-1	-	CASSLGTGRNIEAFF	TGTGCCAGCAGCTTAGGAACAGGGCGTAACATTGAAGCTTTCTTT
TRBV29-1	-	TRBJ2-3	-	CSFPQGDTQYF	TGCAGCTTCCCCCAGGGAGATACGCAGTATTTT
TRBV27	TRBD2	TRBJ2-3	-	CASSLSGLAGWGDTQYF	TGTGCCAGCAGTTTATCGGGACTAGCGGGGTGGGGAGATACGCAGTATTTT
TRBV5-1	TRBD1	TRBJ1-6	-	CASRTGVSSYNSPLHF	TGCGCCAGTAGAACAGGGGTAAGCTCCTATAATTCACCCCTCCACTTT
TRBV12-5	-	TRBJ2-2	few	CASGLTGPRTGELFF	TGTGCTAGTGGTTTGACGGGACCGCGAACCGGGGAGCTGTTTTTT
TRBV7-2	-	TRBJ2-5	-	CASSLGRGGGPGETQYF	TGTGCCAGCAGCTTAGGACGGGGCGGGGGCCCGGGGGAGACCCAGTACTTC
TRBV6-1	-	TRBJ1-2	-	CASSRTATDYGYTF	TGTGCCAGCAGCCGCACCGCCACCGACTATGGCTACACCTTC
TRBV27	-	TRBJ2-6	-	CASRAAGANVLTF	TGTGCCAGCAGGGCGGCGGGGGCCAACGTCCTGACTTTC
TRBV4-3	-	TRBJ2-3	-	CASSPGGERDTQYF	TGCGCCAGCAGCCCTGGCGGGGAAAGAGATACGCAGTATTTT
TRBV21-1	-	TRBJ2-5	-	CASSKTGRVKETQYF	TGTGCCAGCAGCAAGACAGGGAGGGTTAAAGAGACCCAGTACTTC
TRBV18	TRBD2	TRBJ2-7	-	CASSPRAGGLEQYF	TGTGCCAGCTCACCACGGGCGGGGGGCCTCGAGCAGTACTTC
TRBV9	-	TRBJ1-2	-	CASSASLEHGYTF	TGTGCCAGCAGCGCAAGTTTGGAACATGGCTACACCTTC
TRBV7-2	TRBD1	TRBJ1-2	-	CASSPRQGRGGDGYTF	TGTGCCAGCAGCCCACGACAGGGCCGGGGGGGTGACGGCTACACCTTC
TRBV7-9	TRBD2	TRBJ2-1	-	CASSQTSGTLTEQFF	TGTGCCAGCAGCCAGACTAGCGGGACCCTAACGGAGCAGTTCTTC
TRBV7-8	-	TRBJ2-3	-	CASSFLDTQYF	TGTGCCAGCAGCTTTCTCGATACGCAGTATTTT